The T cell receptor (beta chain) described here comes from a study of T cell responses to AZD1222 COVID-19 vaccine. As for the study in general: Second-dose recipients at about 4 or about 12 weeks were treated as one pooled group.

Concerning this clone: Its target is not known.

The table came from immunoSEQ multiplex PCR; TCRdb's copy has only in-frame clones and leaves some out. The table lists 150,000 or so clones, about 90% of them singletons. Overall study findings and caveats: Of the AZD1222 recipients, only five to seven were seropositive at baseline. In a largely white British group with more females than males, clonal diversity was possibly underestimated. There were repertoire samples only from the period after the peak T cell response.

The sequence was collected from an adult in good health. Source: peripheral blood, taken on day 0 of AZD1222 vaccination.

This chain's CDR3 is CASSLLRGIANTGELFF. Written as DNA, the CDR3 is TGCGCCAGCAGCCTTTTGCGTGGGATCGCGAACACCGGGGAGCTGTTTTTT. J is TRBJ2-2 and V is TRBV4-3; D unresolved. The CDR3 runs to 17 residues. The germline gives CDR1 LGHNA, CDR2 YSLEER. The V and J ends lost 4 bases and 0 bases respectively, with 15 bases between them.